Shown below are 8 T cell receptor beta chains from a single sample sequenced in a study of cytomegalovirus exposure and HLA in healthy donors. Amplification used 60 Vbeta primers and 13 Jbeta primers. Data came from immunoSEQ multiplex PCR; TCRdb stores just in-frame clones and leaves some out. Among about 130,000 clones listed, approximately 10% were seen once. The sequencing sample was made of PBMCs. Source of these receptors: a woman aged 18-29 years in good health and CMV-seropositive.

The chain carries TRBV11-2 and TRBJ1-2; 10 bases agree with TRBD1. V was clipped by 6 bases and J by 4 bases; unmatched bases: 8. Per germline, CDR1 SGHAT and CDR2 FQNNGV. CDR3 length: 15 amino acids. For the CDR3, the DNA is TGTGCCAGCAGTTCCCCGGGACAGGGGACCTATGGCTACACCTTC. Translated, it gives CASSSPGQGTYGYTF. Full variable domain (rest looked up from reference TRBV11-2 and TRBJ1-2): EAGVAQSPRYKIIEKRQSVAFWCNPISGHATLYWYQQILGQGPKLLIQFQNNGVVDDSQLPKDRFSAERLKGVDSTLKIQPAKLEDSAVYLCASSSPGQGTYGYTFGSGTRLTVV.

The chain carries TRBV4-2 and TRBJ1-4; 8 bases align to TRBD1. V shed 1 base, J shed 4 bases, and the junction held 5 bases outside the gene matches. The CDR3 length is 16 residues. From germline, CDR1 is LGHNA and CDR2 YNFKEQ. The CDR3 is CASSQVGDRGNEKLFF. DNA of the CDR3: TGTGCCAGCAGCCAAGTAGGTGACAGGGGTAATGAAAAACTGTTTTTT.

The chain couples TRBV10-2 to TRBJ2-2, with D uncertain. V was cut by 2 bases and J by 5 bases, with 6 bases left in between. Germline values: CDR1 WSHSY, CDR2 SAAADI. There are 13 residues in the CDR3. The CDR3 nucleotides are TGCGCCAGCAGTGAGCAGCGAACCGGGGAGCTGTTTTTT. This sequence encodes CASSEQRTGELFF.

This clone was picked up a small number of times. The chain links TRBV30 to TRBJ2-5; TRBD1 matches at 10 bases. V trimming: 0 bases; J trimming: 5 bases; junction bases outside the gene matches: 6. The germline CDR1 and CDR2 sequences are GTSNPN and SVGIG (reference sequence). The CDR3 sequence is 15 residues long. The CDR3 DNA reads as TGTGCCTGGAGTGTAGGGACAGGGGAGTGGGAGACCCAGTACTTC. Amino acids: CAWSVGTGEWETQYF.

The rearrangement joins TRBV6-5 to TRBJ1-3; TRBD1 agrees at 8 bases. The CDR3 extends over 15 amino acids. The trim removed 5 bases at V and 2 bases at J, leaving 5 bases unmatched. Germline V CDR1 and CDR2: MNHEY, SVGAGI. The CDR3 reads CASSQTGDAGNTIYF. CDR3 sequence (DNA): TGTGCCAGCAGTCAGACAGGGGACGCTGGAAACACCATATATTTT.

This clone has just a few counts. The chain recombines TRBV28 with TRBJ2-7; a possible D gene is TRBD2 (6 bases). The V gene's germline CDR1 is MDHEN and CDR2 SYDVKM. V gave up 10 bases and J gave up 0 bases, with 19 bases separating them. CDR3 length: 15 residues. CDR3 in DNA: TGTGCCATACCCCCGAGGAGGGAGAGCTCCTACGAGCAGTACTTC. It yields the protein CAIPPRRESSYEQYF.

The rearrangement links TRBV13 to TRBJ2-7; D unclear. There are 12 residues in the CDR3. Trimming stripped 3 bases from V and 6 bases from J, with 9 bases between. From germline, CDR1 is PRHDT and CDR2 FYEKMQ (reference sequence). The CDR3 protein is CASSFRLGEQYF. CDR3 DNA: TGTGCCAGCAGCTTCCGTCTCGGCGAGCAGTACTTC.

This clone turned up a few times. V usage is TRBV7-9 and J usage is TRBJ2-7; 10 positions match TRBD2. Germline CDR1 and CDR2: SEHNR and FQNEAQ (reference sequence). Germline trimming cut 4 bases from V and 2 bases from J; bases unmatched to any gene: 5. This CDR3 spans 15 amino acids. The CDR3, as DNA: TGTGCCAGCAGCTCGGGACTAGCGAGGGCCTACGAGCAGTACTTC. Residues: CASSSGLARAYEQYF.